This TCR beta chain originates from a study of beta chain features in type 1 diabetes. This CDR3 region has 13 residues. Germline V lookup: CDR1 LNHDA, CDR2 SQIVND (reference sequence). V was pared by 6 bases and J by 5 bases, with 7 bases of the junction left unmatched. Central memory, naive, regulatory and stem cell-like memory CD4+ cells were sorted by CD45RO/CCR7/CD25/CD127/CD95/CD27. The entirety of the isolated RNA underwent reverse transcription, so expressed TCRB transcripts were sequenced. Clones were sequenced by immunoSEQ multiplex PCR, and TCRdb holds only the in-frame ones, with some missing. The data hold about 340,000 clones, with roughly 14% observed a single time. General study findings and limits: Type 1 diabetes patients showed a moderate but significant shortening of TCRB CDR3s in all four CD4+ subsets.

This clone was recorded a few times. Its antigen is undetermined. This clonotype was obtained from a woman aged 18-35 years with type 1 diabetes. This chain connects TRBV19 to TRBJ2-7, with TRBD1 identical over 7 bases. The sequencing input was naive CD4+ T cells from blood. The CDR3 loop is CASSRDRADEQYF. The CDR3 DNA sequence: TGTGCCAGTAGCCGAGACAGGGCGGACGAGCAGTACTTC.